Shown below are 14 T cell receptor beta chains from a single sample sequenced in a study of T-cell reconstitution after alpha-beta-depleted transplantation in children. Unique molecular identifiers were used in preparing the TCRbeta library. In TCRdb, the PCR reads were re-called with MiXCR into one record per CDR3 protein. The sample holds some 190,000 distinct CDR3 sequences, around 10% seen once. The material was PBMCs, obtained before TCRalphabeta/CD19-depleted stem cell transplant. The receptors were sampled from a boy aged 2 to 10 with acute myeloid leukemia, due to receive a stem cell transplant.

This clonotype has a count of ten or more. The rearrangement uses TRBV7-3 and TRBJ2-2; TRBD1 agrees at 8 bases. The CDR3 is made up of 18 amino acids. Trimming at V came to 5 bases and at J to 4 bases, leaving 15 bases not matched to a gene. Germline V gene data show CDR1 as SGHTA and CDR2 as FQGTGA. The CDR3 sequence: CASSPKGGRGRSTGELFF. The DNA for the CDR3 is TGTGCCAGCAGCCCGAAGGGGGGCAGGGGGCGTAGCACCGGGGAGCTGTTTTTT.

In regard to this clonotype: Just one base apart from a much larger clone, this may be a read error. The V gene is TRBV6-5, the J gene TRBJ1-5; the match to TRBD1 covers 7 bases. There are 16 residues in the CDR3. Germline values: CDR1 MNHEY, CDR2 SVGAGI. CDR3 loop: CARSYSLDRENQPQHF. The CDR3 bases are TGTGCCAGGAGTTACTCCTTAGACAGGGAAAATCAGCCCCAGCATTTT.

The sample holds many counts of this clonotype. The chain combines TRBV4-1 with TRBJ1-2; perhaps TRBD1 as D (6 bases). V was cut by 0 bases and J by 8 bases, with 10 bases left in between. The CDR3 spans 13 residues. Germline V gives CDR1 MGHRA, CDR2 YSYEKL. This chain's CDR3 is CASSQDSQGGYTF. The CDR3 region has the DNA TGCGCCAGCAGCCAAGATTCGCAGGGGGGCTACACCTTC.

This chain links TRBV6-5 with TRBJ2-3; TRBD1 is a possible D gene (5 bases). Between the trimmed V and J ends, which lost 5 bases and 2 bases, there was a span of 8 bases. CDR3 size: 13 residues. In germline, CDR1 is MNHEY, CDR2 SVGAGI. CDR3 in amino acids: CASSHRTTDTQYF. Here the CDR3 DNA reads TGTGCCAGCAGTCACAGGACCACAGATACGCAGTATTTT.

In its sample, this clonotype was seen many times. The rearrangement uses TRBV20-1 and TRBJ2-3, with D tentatively TRBD2 (5 bases). In germline, CDR1 is DFQATT, CDR2 SNEGSKA (reference sequence). The ends were cut back, 5 bases at V and 6 bases at J, with 15 bases in the middle. This CDR3 is built from 13 residues. CDR3 protein: CSARKRRGDTQYF. The CDR3 coding sequence is TGCAGTGCTCGAAAGAGGCGAGGGGATACGCAGTATTTT.

This clonotype was detected many times. V gene TRBV5-4 combines with J gene TRBJ1-2; possibly TRBD1 for D (5 bases). V lost 4 bases and J 4 bases, leaving 11 bases between the germline ends. Germline V gene data show CDR1 as SGHNT and CDR2 as YYREEE (reference sequence). The CDR3 is 13 amino acids. The DNA for the CDR3 is TGTGCCAGCAGCCCGGGGACGCTCTATGGCTACACCTTC. Protein sequence: CASSPGTLYGYTF.

This clonotype came up many times. This chain connects TRBV5-5 to TRBJ1-3; the D gene is possibly TRBD1 (6 bases). The V gene's germline CDR1 is SGHKS and CDR2 YYEKEE (reference sequence). The CDR3 covers 15 residues. The V and J ends lost 2 bases and 2 bases respectively, with 11 bases between them. The CDR3 region is CASSFGQGTGNTIYF. The CDR3 region has the DNA TGTGCCAGCAGCTTCGGGCAGGGGACTGGAAACACCATATATTTT.

This clonotype was seen repeatedly, ten times or more. The chain combines TRBV25-1 with TRBJ2-2; 10 bases agree with TRBD2. Germline lookup yields CDR1 MGHDK and CDR2 SYGVNS. This CDR3 contains 17 residues. Trimming cost V 1 base and J 0 bases; bases outside gene matches: 2. CDR3 sequence (DNA): TGTGCCAGCAGTGAATGGGGGACTAGCGCGAACACCGGGGAGCTGTTTTTT. Protein product: CASSEWGTSANTGELFF. The full variable domain, with the rest looked up from reference TRBV25-1 and TRBJ2-2, is EADIYQTPRYLVIGTGKKITLECSQTMGHDKMYWYQQDPGMELHLIHYSYGVNSTEKGDLSSESTVSRIRTEHFPLTLESARPSHTSQYLCASSEWGTSANTGELFFGEGSRLTVL.

This clonotype has ten or more counts. The chain employs TRBV11-1 and TRBJ2-2; a weak D match, TRBD2 (5 bases). The V and J ends lost 2 bases and 15 bases respectively, with 16 bases between them. CDR1 SGHAT and CDR2 FQDESV come from the germline V gene (reference sequence). The CDR3 spans 13 residues. The CDR3 DNA sequence: TGTGCCAGCAGCTTATTGGAGGACGGCGACTTGTTTTTT. It yields the protein CASSLLEDGDLFF.

Ten or more counts support this clonotype. The rearrangement uses TRBV7-9 and TRBJ1-4, with no clear D. The germline V and J ends were trimmed by 3 bases and 6 bases, with 8 bases remaining between them. Germline CDR1 and CDR2: SEHNR and FQNEAQ (reference sequence). This CDR3 is 13 amino acids long. The CDR3 coding sequence is TGTGCCAGCAGCTTCCTCGGGGATGAAAAACTGTTTTTT. Translating gives CASSFLGDEKLFF.

This clonotype was seen only a few times. The chain employs TRBV25-1 and TRBJ2-7; the D is unclear. This CDR3 comprises 15 residues. Germline V lookup: CDR1 MGHDK, CDR2 SYGVNS. V dropped 4 bases and J dropped 3 bases, with 16 bases sitting between them. CDR3 residues: CASSVIRGSFYEQYF. The DNA for the CDR3 is TGTGCCAGCAGTGTCATCCGTGGATCCTTCTACGAGCAGTACTTC.

The table lists this clonotype with a few counts. The J gene is TRBJ2-3, the V gene TRBV10-1, with 12 bases identical to TRBD2. Germline values: CDR1 WNHNN, CDR2 SYGVQD (reference sequence). V gave up 10 bases and J gave up 6 bases; unmatched junction bases: 5. The CDR3 totals 13 residues. CDR3 protein: CATTSGGEDTQYF. The CDR3 nucleotides are TGCGCCACGACTAGCGGGGGCGAGGATACGCAGTATTTT.

This clonotype was seen at least ten times. V is TRBV20-1 and J is TRBJ1-4; 8 nucleotides agree with TRBD1. The CDR3 runs to 18 residues. Trimming took 0 bases from V and 7 from J; bases not matched to a gene: 16. Germline assignment: CDR1 DFQATT and CDR2 SNEGSKA (reference sequence). The CDR3 nucleotides read TGCAGTGCTAGAGATCGGAGTGTCAGGGGGCGACTCGTTGAAAAACTGTTTTTT. Protein sequence: CSARDRSVRGRLVEKLFF.

In its sample, this clonotype was seen many times. The chain carries TRBV4-2 and TRBJ2-5; 13 bases agree with TRBD2. Unmatched junction bases numbered 8, after V lost 3 bases and J lost 1 base. The germline CDR1 and CDR2 sequences are LGHNA and YNFKEQ. The CDR3 is 18 residues long. The CDR3 sequence: CASSHAPGLAGLQETQYF. The CDR3 region has the DNA TGTGCCAGCAGCCATGCTCCGGGACTAGCGGGGCTCCAAGAGACCCAGTACTTC.